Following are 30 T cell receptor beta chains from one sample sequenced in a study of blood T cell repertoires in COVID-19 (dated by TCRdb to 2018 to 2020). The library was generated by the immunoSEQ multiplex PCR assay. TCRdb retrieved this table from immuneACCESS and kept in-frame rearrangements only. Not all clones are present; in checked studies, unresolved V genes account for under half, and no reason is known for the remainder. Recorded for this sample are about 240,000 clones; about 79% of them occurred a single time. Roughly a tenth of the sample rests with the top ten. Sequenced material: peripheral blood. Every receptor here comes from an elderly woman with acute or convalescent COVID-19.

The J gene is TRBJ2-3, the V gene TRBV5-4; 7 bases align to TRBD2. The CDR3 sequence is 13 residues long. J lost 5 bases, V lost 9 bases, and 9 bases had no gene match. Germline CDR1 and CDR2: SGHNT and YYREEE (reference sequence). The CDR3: CATRGGGGDTQYF. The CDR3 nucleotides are TGTGCCACCAGAGGCGGGGGAGGAGATACGCAGTATTTT. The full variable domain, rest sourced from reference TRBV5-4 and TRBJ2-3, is ETGVTQSPTHLIKTRGQQVTLRCSSQSGHNTVSWYQQALGQGPQFIFQYYREEENGRGNFPPRFSGLQFPNYSSELNVNALELDDSALYLCATRGGGGDTQYFGPGTRLTVL.

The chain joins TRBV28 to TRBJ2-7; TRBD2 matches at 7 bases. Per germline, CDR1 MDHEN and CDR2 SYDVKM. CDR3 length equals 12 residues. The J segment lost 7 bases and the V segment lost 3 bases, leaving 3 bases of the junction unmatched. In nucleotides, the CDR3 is TGTGCCAGCAGTTTCTCGCGGGGGGAGCAGTACTTC. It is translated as CASSFSRGEQYF.

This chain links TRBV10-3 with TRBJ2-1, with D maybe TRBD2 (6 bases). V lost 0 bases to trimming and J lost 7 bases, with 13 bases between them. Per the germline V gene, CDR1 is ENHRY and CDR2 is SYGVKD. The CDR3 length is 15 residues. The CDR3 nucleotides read TGTGCCATCAGTGAGTCTCTAAACCTAGCGAATGAGCAGTTCTTC. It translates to CAISESLNLANEQFF.

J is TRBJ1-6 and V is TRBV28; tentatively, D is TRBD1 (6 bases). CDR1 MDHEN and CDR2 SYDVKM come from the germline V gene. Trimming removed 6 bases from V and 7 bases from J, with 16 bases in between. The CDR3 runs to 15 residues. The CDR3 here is CASRDSTGANSPLHF. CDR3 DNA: TGTGCCAGCAGGGACTCGACAGGTGCGAATTCACCCCTCCACTTT.

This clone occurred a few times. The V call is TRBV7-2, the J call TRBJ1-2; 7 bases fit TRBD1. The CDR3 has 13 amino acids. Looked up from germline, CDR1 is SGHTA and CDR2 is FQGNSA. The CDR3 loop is CASNPSGGYGYTF. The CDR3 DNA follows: TGTGCGTCCAACCCCTCAGGGGGCTATGGCTACACCTTC.

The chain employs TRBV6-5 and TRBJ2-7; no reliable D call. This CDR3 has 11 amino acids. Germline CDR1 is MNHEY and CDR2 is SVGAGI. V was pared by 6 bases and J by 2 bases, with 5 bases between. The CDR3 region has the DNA TGTGCCAGCAGCCTCCCCTACGAGCAGTACTTC. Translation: CASSLPYEQYF.

This CDR3 is CASSGQGTYSNQPQHF. CDR3 sequence (DNA): TGTGCCAGCAGTGGTCAGGGAACATATAGCAATCAGCCCCAGCATTTT. This rearrangement joins TRBV6-1 to TRBJ1-5; TRBD1 might be the D (5 bases). Trimming pared 4 bases from V and 0 bases from J, leaving 13 bases between. Per the germline V gene, CDR1 is MNHNS and CDR2 is SASEGT. This CDR3 has 16 amino acids.

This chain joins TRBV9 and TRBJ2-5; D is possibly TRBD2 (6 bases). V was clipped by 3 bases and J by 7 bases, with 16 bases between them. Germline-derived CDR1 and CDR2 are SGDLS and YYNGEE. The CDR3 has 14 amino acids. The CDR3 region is CASSGEPAGGTQYF. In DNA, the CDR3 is TGTGCCAGCAGCGGAGAGCCAGCCGGGGGGACCCAGTACTTC.

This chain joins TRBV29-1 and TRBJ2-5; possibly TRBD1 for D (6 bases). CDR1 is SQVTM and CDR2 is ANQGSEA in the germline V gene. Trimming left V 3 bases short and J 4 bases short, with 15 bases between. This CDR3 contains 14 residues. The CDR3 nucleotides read TGCAGCGTTGAGGACAGCCCCGCGCGAGAGACCCAGTACTTC. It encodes CSVEDSPARETQYF.

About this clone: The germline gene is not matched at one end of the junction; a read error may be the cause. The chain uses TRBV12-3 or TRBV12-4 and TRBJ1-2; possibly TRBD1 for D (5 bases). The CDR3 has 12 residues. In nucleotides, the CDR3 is TGTGCCAGCAGATTAGGGGCGTCGGGCTACACCTTC. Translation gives CASRLGASGYTF.

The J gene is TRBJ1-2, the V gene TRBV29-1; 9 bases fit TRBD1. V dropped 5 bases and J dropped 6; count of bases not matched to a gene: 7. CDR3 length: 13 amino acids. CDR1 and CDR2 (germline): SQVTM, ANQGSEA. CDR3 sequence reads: CSVSTGGANGYTF. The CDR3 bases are TGCAGCGTTTCCACAGGGGGCGCGAATGGCTACACCTTC.

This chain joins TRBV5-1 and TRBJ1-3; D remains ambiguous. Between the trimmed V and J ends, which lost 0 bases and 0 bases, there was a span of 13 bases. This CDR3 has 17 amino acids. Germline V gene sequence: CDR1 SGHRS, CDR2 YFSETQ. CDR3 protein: CASSLDGPASSGNTIYF. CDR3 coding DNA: TGCGCCAGCAGCTTGGATGGGCCGGCGAGCTCTGGAAACACCATATATTTT.

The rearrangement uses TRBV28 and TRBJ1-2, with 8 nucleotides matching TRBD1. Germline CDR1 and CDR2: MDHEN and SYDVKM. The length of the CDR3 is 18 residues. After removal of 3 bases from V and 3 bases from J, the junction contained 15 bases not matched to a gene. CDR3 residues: CASSFTTRQGTGDYGYTF. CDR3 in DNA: TGTGCCAGCAGTTTTACCACCCGACAGGGGACAGGAGACTATGGCTACACCTTC.

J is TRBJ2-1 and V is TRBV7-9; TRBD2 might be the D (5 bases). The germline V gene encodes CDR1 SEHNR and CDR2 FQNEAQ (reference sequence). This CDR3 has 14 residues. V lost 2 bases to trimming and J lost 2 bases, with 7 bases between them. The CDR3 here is CASSLSGTYNEQFF. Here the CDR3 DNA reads TGTGCCAGCAGCTTATCCGGGACCTACAATGAGCAGTTCTTC.

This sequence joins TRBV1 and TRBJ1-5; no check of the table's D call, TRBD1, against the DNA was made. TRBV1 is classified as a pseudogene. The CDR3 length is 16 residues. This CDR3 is CTSSQEEQVVNQPQHF. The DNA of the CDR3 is TGCACCAGCAGCCAAGAGGAACAGGTGGTCAATCAGCCCCAGCATTTT.

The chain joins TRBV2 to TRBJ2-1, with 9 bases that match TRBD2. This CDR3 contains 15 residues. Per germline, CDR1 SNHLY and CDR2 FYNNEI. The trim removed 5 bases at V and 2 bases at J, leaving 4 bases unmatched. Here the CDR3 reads CASSPAGGPYNEQFF. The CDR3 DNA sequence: TGTGCCAGCAGTCCAGCGGGGGGCCCCTACAATGAGCAGTTCTTC. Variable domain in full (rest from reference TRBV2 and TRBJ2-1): EPEVTQTPSHQVTQMGQEVILRCVPISNHLYFYWYRQILGQKVEFLVSFYNNEISEKSEIFDDQFSVERPDGSNFTLKIRSTKLEDSAMYFCASSPAGGPYNEQFFGPGTRLTVL.

This chain's CDR3 is CASSAAEAFF. The CDR3 nucleotides are TGTGCCAGCAGCGCGGCTGAAGCTTTCTTT. The V and J genes are TRBV28 and TRBJ1-1; no clear D. Trimming took off 6 bases at V and 6 bases at J, with 5 bases between the two ends. CDR3 length equals 10 residues. Germline V gene lookup returns CDR1 MDHEN and CDR2 SYDVKM.

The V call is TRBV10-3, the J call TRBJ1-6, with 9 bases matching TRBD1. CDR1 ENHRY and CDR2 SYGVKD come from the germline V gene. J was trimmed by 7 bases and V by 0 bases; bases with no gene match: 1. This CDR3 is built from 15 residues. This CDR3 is CAISESGTGNSPLHF. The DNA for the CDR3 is TGTGCCATCAGTGAGTCGGGGACAGGGAATTCACCCCTCCACTTT.

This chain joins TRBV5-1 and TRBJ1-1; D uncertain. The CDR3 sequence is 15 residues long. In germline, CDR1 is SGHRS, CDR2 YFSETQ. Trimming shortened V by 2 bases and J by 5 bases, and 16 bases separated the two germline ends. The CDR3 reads CASSFSLPGSTEAFF. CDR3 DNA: TGCGCCAGCAGCTTCTCCCTCCCCGGGTCAACTGAAGCTTTCTTT.

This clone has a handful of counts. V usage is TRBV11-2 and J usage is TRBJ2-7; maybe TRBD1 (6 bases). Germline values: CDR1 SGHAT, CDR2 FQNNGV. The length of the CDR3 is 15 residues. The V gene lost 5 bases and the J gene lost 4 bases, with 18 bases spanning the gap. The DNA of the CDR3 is TGTGCCAGCAGCGTATCCGGGACAACCTTTTACGAGCAGTACTTC. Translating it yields CASSVSGTTFYEQYF.

As DNA, the CDR3 is TGTGCCAGCAGGAAAGACACCCACAATGAGCAGTTCTTC. Amino acid sequence: CASRKDTHNEQFF. This chain connects TRBV11-1 to TRBJ2-1; no clear D gene. The CDR3 extends over 13 amino acids. CDR1 and CDR2 (germline): SGHAT, FQDESV (reference sequence). Trimming pared 6 bases from V and 5 bases from J, leaving 11 bases between.

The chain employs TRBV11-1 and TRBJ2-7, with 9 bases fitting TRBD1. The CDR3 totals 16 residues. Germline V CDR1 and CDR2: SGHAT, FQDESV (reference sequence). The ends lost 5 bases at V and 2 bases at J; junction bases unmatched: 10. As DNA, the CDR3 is TGTGCCAGCAGCCGAGATGGGGACAGGGACACCTACGAGCAGTACTTC. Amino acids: CASSRDGDRDTYEQYF.

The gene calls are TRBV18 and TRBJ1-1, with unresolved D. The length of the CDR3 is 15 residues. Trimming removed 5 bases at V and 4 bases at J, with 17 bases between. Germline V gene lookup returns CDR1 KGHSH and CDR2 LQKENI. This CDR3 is CASSSLTVAGTEAFF. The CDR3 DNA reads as TGTGCCAGCTCATCCTTGACGGTGGCAGGCACTGAAGCTTTCTTT.

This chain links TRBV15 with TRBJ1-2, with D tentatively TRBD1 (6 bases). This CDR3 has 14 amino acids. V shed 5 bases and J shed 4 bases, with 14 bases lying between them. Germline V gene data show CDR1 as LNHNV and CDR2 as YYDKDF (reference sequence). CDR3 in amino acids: CATSSQGRTYGYTF. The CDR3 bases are TGTGCCACCAGCTCACAGGGTCGAACCTATGGCTACACCTTC.

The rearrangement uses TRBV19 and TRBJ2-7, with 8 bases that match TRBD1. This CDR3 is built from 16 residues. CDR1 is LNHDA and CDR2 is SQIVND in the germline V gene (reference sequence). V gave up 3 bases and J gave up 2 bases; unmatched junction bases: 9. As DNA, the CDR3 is TGTGCCAGTAGTATGACCAGGGACAGGAAGGCCTACGAGCAGTACTTC. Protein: CASSMTRDRKAYEQYF.

CDR3 nucleotide sequence: TGTGCCAGCAGTGGACCCGGACAGCACGCTGGAAACACCATATATTTT. It encodes CASSGPGQHAGNTIYF. The chain combines TRBV2 with TRBJ1-3; perhaps TRBD1 as D (6 bases). V gave up 4 bases and J gave up 2 bases, with 15 bases separating them. This CDR3 is 16 amino acids long. The germline gives CDR1 SNHLY, CDR2 FYNNEI.

The CDR3 sequence is CASSSGGGSSYNEQFF. The CDR3 DNA sequence: TGCGCCAGCAGCTCGGGGGGCGGTAGCTCCTACAATGAGCAGTTCTTC. V gene TRBV5-1 combines with J gene TRBJ2-1, with D perhaps matching TRBD2 (7 bases). Germline-derived CDR1 and CDR2 are SGHRS and YFSETQ. This CDR3 contains 16 residues. Deletions cut 3 bases from V and 0 bases from J, with 13 bases between.

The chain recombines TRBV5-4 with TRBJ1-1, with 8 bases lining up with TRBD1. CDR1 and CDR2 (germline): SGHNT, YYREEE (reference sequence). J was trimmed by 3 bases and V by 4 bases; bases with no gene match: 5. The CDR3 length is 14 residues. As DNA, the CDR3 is TGTGCCAGCAGCCAGGGGGCTCGGGACACTGAAGCTTTCTTT. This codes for CASSQGARDTEAFF. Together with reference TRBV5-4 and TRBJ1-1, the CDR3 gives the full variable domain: ETGVTQSPTHLIKTRGQQVTLRCSSQSGHNTVSWYQQALGQGPQFIFQYYREEENGRGNFPPRFSGLQFPNYSSELNVNALELDDSALYLCASSQGARDTEAFFGQGTRLTVV.

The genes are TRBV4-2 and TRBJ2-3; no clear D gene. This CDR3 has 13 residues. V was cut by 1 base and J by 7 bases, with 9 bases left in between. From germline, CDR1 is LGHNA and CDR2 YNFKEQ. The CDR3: CASSQGGSNTQYF. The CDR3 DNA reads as TGTGCCAGCAGCCAAGGCGGAAGTAATACGCAGTATTTT.

The CDR3 reads CASSNIPRDDQETQYF. The CDR3 DNA reads as TGTGCCAGCAGCAACATCCCCAGGGATGACCAAGAGACCCAGTACTTC. The gene calls are TRBV11-1 and TRBJ2-5; D possibly corresponds to TRBD1 (5 bases). Germline V gene lookup returns CDR1 SGHAT and CDR2 FQDESV (reference sequence). CDR3 length: 16 amino acids. The germline V and J ends were trimmed by 5 bases and 0 bases, with 16 bases remaining between them.